This is a list of T cell receptor beta chains from one sample in a study of cytomegalovirus exposure and HLA in healthy donors. Some clones are missing from TCRdb's copy, which holds only in-frame ones; the method was immunoSEQ multiplex PCR. The sample has about 160,000 clones, 55% to 70% seen once. The source material was PBMCs. All receptors come from a woman aged 40 to 50 in good health and CMV-seropositive. The conserved cysteine and the conserved F or W are not part of the CDR3 here. Each record gives: J gene, V gene, CDR3 protein.

TRBJ2-1 | TRBV6-6 | ASSPGEGRSYNEQF
TRBJ2-2 | TRBV6-6 | ASTPRGLEGGELF
TRBJ1-2 | TRBV7-2 | ASSPVTQGDYGYT
TRBJ1-6 | TRBV6-4 | ASSTQRDSPLN
TRBJ1-1 | TRBV7-9 | ASSWAGGLNTEAF
TRBJ2-7 | TRBV7-2 | ASSRNLADYEQY
TRBJ2-6 | TRBV28 | ASSLGGSSGANVLT
TRBJ1-1 | TRBV7-9 | SSSSVASEAF
TRBJ2-3 | TRBV19 | ASSIGNRFTDTQY
TRBJ2-3 | TRBV6-1 | ASSASGGAGDTQY
TRBJ1-1 | TRBV10-3 | AISRDRGNTEAF
TRBJ2-7 | TRBV6-1 | ASTVEVGQY
TRBJ2-3 | TRBV28 | ASSPSAASGSGDTQY
TRBJ2-7 | TRBV19 | ASSIGQGYEQY
TRBJ2-5 | TRBV9 | ASSPRPGMMETQY
. | TRBV19 | ASRAGQGFYEQY
TRBJ2-1 | TRBV27 | ASSFSGNEQF
TRBJ2-1 | TRBV27 | ASSLGPTNSPSNEQF
TRBJ1-4 | TRBV18 | ASSFSATNEKLF
TRBJ2-2 | TRBV2 | ASRDPLAANTGELF
TRBJ2-7 | TRBV6-5 | ASSPYYGTDYEQY
TRBJ1-2 | TRBV7-8 | ASSLGSGGYP
TRBJ1-2 | TRBV5-1 | ASSLTTNYGYT
TRBJ2-2 | TRBV4-3 | ASSPRASGINTGELF
TRBJ2-2 | TRBV15 | ATSNRDRGIGELF
TRBJ1-2 | TRBV5-4 | ASSPSGVSTNYGYT
TRBJ2-7 | TRBV6-5 | ASTETSYEQY
TRBJ1-3 | TRBV6-6 | ASSYSVSSGNTIY
TRBJ1-2 | TRBV5-4 | ASSLDRGDGYT
TRBJ2-7 | TRBV28 | ASSQVIRDDEQY
TRBJ2-1 | TRBV6-1 | ASSADRGDTLEQF
TRBJ2-7 | TRBV5-1 | ASSLVPRGYEQY
TRBJ2-2 | TRBV4-2 | ASSQEEGLAGERGELF
TRBJ1-1 | TRBV9 | ASSLRQGGNTEAF
TRBJ2-7 | TRBV2 | ASRRLAGEGEQY
TRBJ1-1 | TRBV5-1 | ASSRGQAEGTNTEAF
TRBJ2-3 | TRBV5-1 | ASSLGQSTDTQY
TRBJ1-4 | TRBV5-1 | ASSSTTTNEKLF
TRBJ2-7 | TRBV2 | ASSGGQGSTYEQY
TRBJ1-2 | TRBV18 | ASSPPGTGPAGYT
TRBJ2-5 | TRBV5-1 | ASSLMGLEETQY
TRBJ2-2 | TRBV13 | ASSRGSGTGELF
TRBJ2-7 | TRBV4-1 | ASSQSLTGDRGQFL
TRBJ2-2 | TRBV4-3 | ASSRGLAGPSNTGELF
TRBJ1-2 | TRBV6-5 | ASRTSGLNYGYT
TRBJ1-2 | TRBV5-4 | ASSLVGAGPFKDGYT
TRBJ2-7 | TRBV27 | ASSLRPPSGRGWDEQY
TRBJ2-2 | TRBV18 | ASSPSEQGGGELF